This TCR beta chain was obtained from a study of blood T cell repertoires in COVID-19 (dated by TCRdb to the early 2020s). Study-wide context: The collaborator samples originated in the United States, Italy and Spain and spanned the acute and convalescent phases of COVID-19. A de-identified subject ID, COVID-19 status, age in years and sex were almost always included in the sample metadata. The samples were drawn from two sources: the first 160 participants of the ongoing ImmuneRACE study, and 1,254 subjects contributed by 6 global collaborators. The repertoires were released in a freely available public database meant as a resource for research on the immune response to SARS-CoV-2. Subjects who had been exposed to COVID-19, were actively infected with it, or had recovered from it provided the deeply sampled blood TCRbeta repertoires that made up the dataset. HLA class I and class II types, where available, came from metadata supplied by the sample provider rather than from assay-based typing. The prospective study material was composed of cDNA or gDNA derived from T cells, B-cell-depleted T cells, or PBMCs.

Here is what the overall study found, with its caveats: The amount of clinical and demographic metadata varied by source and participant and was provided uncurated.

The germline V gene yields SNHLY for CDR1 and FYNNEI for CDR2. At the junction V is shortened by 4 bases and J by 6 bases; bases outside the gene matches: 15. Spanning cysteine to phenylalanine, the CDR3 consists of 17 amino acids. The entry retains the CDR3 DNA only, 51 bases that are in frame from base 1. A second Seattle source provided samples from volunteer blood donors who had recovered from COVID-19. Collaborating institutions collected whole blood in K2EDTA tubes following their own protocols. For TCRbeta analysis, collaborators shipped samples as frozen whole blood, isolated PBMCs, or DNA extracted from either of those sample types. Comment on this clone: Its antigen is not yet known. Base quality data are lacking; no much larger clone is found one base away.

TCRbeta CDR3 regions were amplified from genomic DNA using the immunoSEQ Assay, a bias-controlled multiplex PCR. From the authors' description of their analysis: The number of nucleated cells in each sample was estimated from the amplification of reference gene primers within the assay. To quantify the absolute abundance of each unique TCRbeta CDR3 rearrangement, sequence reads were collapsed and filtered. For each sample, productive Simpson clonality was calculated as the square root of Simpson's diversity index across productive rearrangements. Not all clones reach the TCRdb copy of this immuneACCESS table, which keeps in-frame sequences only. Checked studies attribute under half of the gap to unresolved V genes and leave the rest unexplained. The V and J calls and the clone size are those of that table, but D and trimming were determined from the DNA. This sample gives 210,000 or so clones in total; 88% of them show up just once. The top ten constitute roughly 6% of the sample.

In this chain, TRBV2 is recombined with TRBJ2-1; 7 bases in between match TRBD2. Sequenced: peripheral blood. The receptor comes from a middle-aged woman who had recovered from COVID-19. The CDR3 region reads CASSVSSGSSLSNEQFF. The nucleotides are TGTGCCAGCAGTGTAAGTAGCGGGTCGTCCCTCTCCAATGAGCAGTTCTTC.